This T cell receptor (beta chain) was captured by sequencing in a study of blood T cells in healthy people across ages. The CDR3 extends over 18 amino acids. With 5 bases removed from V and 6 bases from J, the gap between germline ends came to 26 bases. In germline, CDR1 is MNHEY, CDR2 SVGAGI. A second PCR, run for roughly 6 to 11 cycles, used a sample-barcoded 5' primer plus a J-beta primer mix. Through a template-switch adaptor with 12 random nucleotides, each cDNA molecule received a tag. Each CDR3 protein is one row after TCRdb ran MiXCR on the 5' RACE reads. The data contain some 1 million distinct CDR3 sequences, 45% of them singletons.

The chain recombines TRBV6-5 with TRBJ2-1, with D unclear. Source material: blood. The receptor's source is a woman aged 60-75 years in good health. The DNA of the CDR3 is TGTGCCAGCAGTCATGTCCGGTCCAAAGGGTCCCCCCTCAATGAGCAGTTCTTC. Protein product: CASSHVRSKGSPLNEQFF.